What follows is one TCR beta chain and its context. Its cognate antigen is unknown. This sample was taken from a study of PD-1 blockade in classical Hodgkin lymphoma. Findings of the study overall: TCR diversity in CD4+, not CD8+, cells rose significantly by C4D1. Those patients who began receiving nivolumab less than 1 year after ASCT had lower diversity, and they were excluded.

The data were produced by immunoSEQ multiplex PCR, yet TCRdb's version contains in-frame clones alone and is incomplete. This table holds fewer than 25,000 clones, approximately 81% found once. V was cut by 0 bases and J by 1 base, with 16 bases left in between. This CDR3 is 19 amino acids long. Germline CDR1 and CDR2: LGHNA and YNFKEQ. Each of the patients experienced relapse following autologous stem cell transplantation, and their brentuximab vedotin exposure differed. This specimen consisted of peripheral blood mononuclear cells (PBMCs), obtained before the second cycle of nivolumab. The V gene is TRBV4-2, the J gene TRBJ1-6; the D is unclear. This clonotype was obtained from a human donor with classical Hodgkin lymphoma. The CDR3 nucleotides read TGTGCCAGCAGCCAAGATTCTCGTGGACTCTTGTCCTATAATTCACCCCTCCACTTT. Its translation: CASSQDSRGLLSYNSPLHF.